This TCR beta chain derives from a study of sequential checkpoint blockade in melanoma. CDR1 is SGHVS and CDR2 is FNYEAQ in the germline V gene. With 4 bases removed from V and 3 bases from J, the gap between germline ends came to 12 bases. This CDR3 contains 15 residues. Treatment reported: randomized to nivolumab then ipilimumab (arm A) or the reverse (arm B). The repertoire was sequenced with immunoSEQ multiplex PCR; TCRdb's copy has only in-frame clones and lacks some. The repertoire includes some 18,000 clones, less than 30% of them detected once, and about 7.2% sits in the top ten. The sample holds many counts of this clone.

This receptor was identified in a human donor with melanoma. This specimen consisted of tumor tissue (inferred from file names), obtained from a patient given nivolumab and ipilimumab in sequence. The chain combines TRBV7-6 with TRBJ1-4; D may be TRBD1 (6 bases). CDR3 in DNA: TGTGCCAGCAGCTCAAACAGGGTGGCTAATGAAAAACTGTTTTTT. Translation: CASSSNRVANEKLFF.